The 30 T cell receptor beta chains in this list originate from one sample, sequenced in a study of shared clonotypes between healthy human individuals. TCRdb's copy holds only in-frame clones and misses some; the assay was immunoSEQ multiplex PCR. The table includes 2 million or so clones, approximately 94% detected once. It was CD45RO-negative cells, positively selected for CCR7, that made up naive CD8 cells, with terminally differentiated effector memory CD45RA+ cells excluded. Material for sequencing was naive CD8+ T cells sorted from blood. Receptors originate from a young man in good health.

The chain joins TRBV5-1 to TRBJ2-7; tentatively, D is TRBD1 (5 bases). Germline CDR1 reads SGHRS; CDR2 reads YFSETQ. This CDR3 contains 13 residues. V was clipped by 3 bases and J by 0 bases, with 7 bases between them. CDR3 in DNA: TGCGCCAGCAGCTCGACAGCCTCCTACGAGCAGTACTTC. Its translation: CASSSTASYEQYF.

The chain has TRBV9 and TRBJ2-2; 10 nucleotides match TRBD1. J was trimmed by 4 bases and V by 8 bases; bases with no gene match: 8. The CDR3 consists of 15 residues. Germline V gene sequence: CDR1 SGDLS, CDR2 YYNGEE. The CDR3 is CASSGGQGVTGELFF. DNA of the CDR3: TGTGCCAGTAGTGGAGGACAGGGGGTCACCGGGGAGCTGTTTTTT.

V is TRBV5-6 and J is TRBJ2-1; no reliable D call. The CDR3 spans 12 residues. Germline V gene sequence: CDR1 SGHDT, CDR2 YYEEEE. Trimming took 2 bases from V and 6 from J, leaving 6 bases between them. In DNA, the CDR3 is TGTGCCAGCAGCTTCGCTGGCAATGAGCAGTTCTTC. Translation gives CASSFAGNEQFF.

This chain joins TRBV28 and TRBJ2-1; D might be TRBD2 (5 bases). The CDR3 has 13 residues. The V and J ends lost 4 bases and 9 bases respectively, with 13 bases between them. CDR1 and CDR2 (germline): MDHEN, SYDVKM. The CDR3 loop is CASSYLEGFEQFF. The CDR3, as DNA: TGTGCCAGCAGTTACTTAGAGGGTTTTGAGCAGTTCTTC. The entire variable domain, with the rest obtained from reference TRBV28 and TRBJ2-1, is as follows: DVKVTQSSRYLVKRTGEKVFLECVQDMDHENMFWYRQDPGLGLRLIYFSYDVKMKEKGDIPEGYSVSREKKERFSLILESASTNQTSMYLCASSYLEGFEQFFGPGTRLTVL.

The chain has TRBV6-1 and TRBJ1-5; TRBD1 matches at 7 bases. Germline CDR1 MNHNS, CDR2 SASEGT. J gave up 7 bases and V 3 bases, and 9 bases lay outside the gene matches. The CDR3 sequence is 15 residues long. In nucleotides, the CDR3 is TGTGCCAGCAGTGAGGAGGTCAGGGGGGACCAGCCCCAGCATTTT. This codes for CASSEEVRGDQPQHF.

CDR3 loop: CASSLKAARTDTQYF. The CDR3 region has the DNA TGTGCCAGCAGCCTAAAGGCAGCCCGCACAGATACGCAGTATTTT. The J gene is TRBJ2-3, the V gene TRBV7-2; D is undetermined. CDR1 is SGHTA, CDR2 FQGNSA, per germline. The CDR3 runs to 15 residues. V was clipped by 5 bases and J by 1 base, with 13 bases between them. Full variable domain (outside the CDR3, taken from reference TRBV7-2 and TRBJ2-3): GAGVSQSPSNKVTEKGKDVELRCDPISGHTALYWYRQSLGQGLEFLIYFQGNSAPDKSGLPSDRFSAERTGGSVSTLTIQRTQQEDSAVYLCASSLKAARTDTQYFGPGTRLTVL.

This chain links TRBV19 with TRBJ1-2, with D possibly TRBD1 on 6 matching bases. With 6 bases removed from V and 4 bases from J, the gap between germline ends came to 9 bases. The germline V gene encodes CDR1 LNHDA and CDR2 SQIVND (reference sequence). This CDR3 is 12 amino acids long. The CDR3 loop reads CASRRDTYGYTF. The DNA of the CDR3 is TGTGCCAGTAGGCGGGACACCTATGGCTACACCTTC. Using reference TRBV19 and TRBJ1-2 for the parts outside the CDR3, the full variable domain is DGGITQSPKYLFRKEGQNVTLSCEQNLNHDAMYWYRQDPGQGLRLIYYSQIVNDFQKGDIAEGYSVSREKKESFPLTVTSAQKNPTAFYLCASRRDTYGYTFGSGTRLTVV.

The chain carries TRBV30 and TRBJ2-5; the match to TRBD2 covers 7 bases. The CDR3 consists of 15 residues. The V gene's germline CDR1 is GTSNPN and CDR2 SVGIG (reference sequence). V was pared by 7 bases and J by 1 base, with 12 bases of the junction left unmatched. The chain's CDR3 is CASLGTPGGQETQYF. CDR3 DNA sequence: TGTGCCTCACTAGGCACCCCGGGGGGCCAAGAGACCCAGTACTTC. The full variable domain, its missing parts supplied by reference TRBV30 and TRBJ2-5, is SQTIHQWPATLVQPVGSPLSLECTVEGTSNPNLYWYRQAAGRGLQLLFYSVGIGQISSEVPQNLSASRPQDRQFILSSKKLLLSDSGFYLCASLGTPGGQETQYFGPGTRLLVL.

Points on this clone: Other DNA sequences in this specimen translate into the identical CDR3. The rearrangement uses TRBV7-6 and TRBJ1-5, with D maybe TRBD1 (5 bases). The V gene lost 3 bases and the J gene lost 4 bases, with 7 bases spanning the gap. The CDR3 has 13 residues. The germline gives CDR1 SGHVS, CDR2 FNYEAQ. The CDR3 spells CASSFGGNQPQHF. As DNA, the CDR3 is TGTGCCAGCAGCTTCGGGGGAAATCAGCCCCAGCATTTT.

This clone was seen just once. The same CDR3 is also encoded by other DNA sequences in this sample. The chain combines TRBV4-3 with TRBJ2-7; no clear D. With 0 bases removed from V and 3 bases from J, the gap between germline ends came to 6 bases. CDR3 length equals 13 residues. CDR1 is LGHNA, CDR2 YSLEER, per germline. CDR3 bases: TGCGCCAGCAGCCAAGAGACCGGCTACGAGCAGTACTTC. Translation gives CASSQETGYEQYF.

V gene TRBV7-8 combines with J gene TRBJ1-1; D gene uncertain. V lost 5 bases and J lost 8, with 3 bases in between. This CDR3 is 9 amino acids long. Germline V CDR1 and CDR2: SGHVS, FQNEAQ. CDR3 bases: TGTGCCAGCAGCCCCGAAGCTTTCTTT. Amino acid sequence: CASSPEAFF. The full variable domain, in which reference TRBV7-8 and TRBJ1-1 provide the parts outside the CDR3, is GAGVSQSPRYKVAKRGQDVALRCDPISGHVSLFWYQQALGQGPEFLTYFQNEAQLDKSGLPSDRFFAERPEGSVSTLKIQRTQQEDSAVYLCASSPEAFFGQGTRLTVV.

This chain uses TRBV9 with TRBJ2-1; D is uncertain. The V end lost 0 bases, the J end lost 0 bases, and 7 bases lay between the germline ends. This CDR3 is built from 15 residues. Germline CDR1 and CDR2: SGDLS and YYNGEE. CDR3 DNA: TGTGCCAGCAGCGTAGAGGAGAGCTCCTACAATGAGCAGTTCTTC. Translated: CASSVEESSYNEQFF.

The rearrangement uses TRBV6-5 and TRBJ1-4; no reliable D call. V gave up 4 bases and J gave up 0 bases, with 6 bases separating them. This CDR3 region has 14 residues. Germline V gene data show CDR1 as MNHEY and CDR2 as SVGAGI. The CDR3 reads CASSSEATNEKLFF. The CDR3 bases are TGTGCCAGCAGTTCGGAGGCAACTAATGAAAAACTGTTTTTT.

This clone came up once. The gene calls are TRBV27 and TRBJ2-5; no clear D. Trimming removed 6 bases from V and 1 base from J, with 15 bases in between. The V gene's germline CDR1 is MNHEY and CDR2 SMNVEV (reference sequence). The CDR3 runs 15 residues. The CDR3, as DNA: TGTGCCAGCAGGGCACAGTTGGGGTTCCAAGAGACCCAGTACTTC. Its translation is CASRAQLGFQETQYF.

The gene calls are TRBV6-1 and TRBJ2-1; 9 positions match TRBD1. Germline V CDR1 and CDR2: MNHNS, SASEGT. The V gene end was trimmed by 2 bases and the J gene end by 7 bases; junction bases not matched to a gene: 6. The CDR3 covers 15 residues. The CDR3 sequence: CASSELGQGSNEQFF. The DNA of the CDR3 is TGTGCCAGCAGTGAATTGGGACAGGGCTCGAATGAGCAGTTCTTC.

This clone has more than one count but fewer than ten. This CDR3 is also generated by other DNA sequences in the sample. The chain employs TRBV6-5 and TRBJ1-6; D is unresolved. With 2 bases removed from V and 6 bases from J, the gap between germline ends came to 8 bases. CDR1 and CDR2 (germline): MNHEY, SVGAGI. The CDR3 runs 14 residues. CDR3 bases: TGTGCCAGCAGTTACAGGGAGGGTAATTCACCCCTCCACTTT. Translation gives CASSYREGNSPLHF.

V gene TRBV19 combines with J gene TRBJ1-2; 7 nucleotides agree with TRBD1. The CDR3 is 14 amino acids. The ends lost 3 bases at V and 6 bases at J; junction bases unmatched: 7. Germline V gives CDR1 LNHDA, CDR2 SQIVND (reference sequence). The DNA for the CDR3 is TGTGCCAGTAGTATGCCCCCAGGGGGGAATGGCTACACCTTC. This sequence encodes CASSMPPGGNGYTF.

V is TRBV2 and J is TRBJ1-1; 8 bases map to TRBD1. The germline V gene has CDR1 SNHLY and CDR2 FYNNEI. The CDR3 extends over 13 amino acids. V dropped 10 bases and J dropped 2; count of bases not matched to a gene: 6. This CDR3 is CATVQGVNTEAFF. CDR3 sequence (DNA): TGTGCCACCGTACAGGGGGTTAACACTGAAGCTTTCTTT.

V usage is TRBV2 and J usage is TRBJ2-7; D is uncertain. The CDR3 spans 12 residues. The ends were cut back, 3 bases at V and 6 bases at J, with 9 bases in the middle. Per the germline V gene, CDR1 is SNHLY and CDR2 is FYNNEI. In DNA, the CDR3 is TGTGCCAGCAGTGACGCCGGTGTCGAGCAGTACTTC. Amino acids: CASSDAGVEQYF.

With respect to this clone: Other DNA sequences in this specimen translate into the identical CDR3. The chain uses TRBV6-5 and TRBJ2-7, with unresolved D. The CDR3 has 14 amino acids. In germline, CDR1 is MNHEY, CDR2 SVGAGI. V lost 0 bases and J 1 base, leaving 7 bases between the germline ends. CDR3 nucleotides: TGTGCCAGCAGTTACTCGGACGGGTCCTACGAGCAGTACTTC. Its protein product is CASSYSDGSYEQYF.

The gene calls are TRBV6-6 and TRBJ2-7; D is tentatively TRBD1 or TRBD2 (5 bases each). Deletions cut 2 bases from V and 5 bases from J, with 19 bases between. The CDR3 is made up of 16 amino acids. Germline values: CDR1 MNHNY, CDR2 SVGAGI (reference sequence). The CDR3 sequence: CASSYADSDTPHEQYF. Here the CDR3 DNA reads TGTGCCAGCAGTTACGCGGACTCGGACACCCCCCACGAGCAGTACTTC.

The J gene is TRBJ2-1, the V gene TRBV30; TRBD2 aligns across 7 bases. CDR3 length: 15 amino acids. Germline values: CDR1 GTSNPN, CDR2 SVGIG (reference sequence). Unmatched junction bases numbered 7, after V lost 3 bases and J lost 2 bases. CDR3 region: CAWSAREDPYNEQFF. The CDR3 DNA reads as TGTGCCTGGAGCGCTCGGGAGGACCCCTACAATGAGCAGTTCTTC.

The rearrangement joins TRBV5-6 to TRBJ2-4, with D perhaps matching TRBD1 (6 bases). The CDR3 contains 17 residues. Per the germline V gene, CDR1 is SGHDT and CDR2 is YYEEEE. Trimming took 0 bases from V and 5 from J, leaving 18 bases between them. CDR3 DNA: TGTGCCAGCAGCTTGGCTGATTTGGAAGAGGGGGAAAACATTCAGTACTTC. This translates into CASSLADLEEGENIQYF. Supplemented by reference TRBV5-6 and TRBJ2-4, the full variable domain reads DAGVTQSPTHLIKTRGQQVTLRCSPKSGHDTVSWYQQALGQGPQFIFQYYEEEERQRGNFPDRFSGHQFPNYSSELNVNALLLGDSALYLCASSLADLEEGENIQYFGAGTRLSVL.

The rearrangement joins TRBV6-5 to TRBJ1-2; D is undetermined. V lost 6 bases to trimming and J lost 6 bases, with 17 bases between them. The CDR3 loop spans 14 amino acids. Germline V gene lookup returns CDR1 MNHEY and CDR2 SVGAGI. CDR3 nucleotide sequence: TGTGCCAGCAGACAAGCCCAGTACGGGGATGGCTACACCTTC. Translation: CASRQAQYGDGYTF.

The chain recombines TRBV7-9 with TRBJ1-3; unclear D gene. The V gene lost 7 bases and the J gene lost 0 bases, with 7 bases spanning the gap. CDR1 and CDR2 from the germline V gene are SEHNR and FQNEAQ (reference sequence). The CDR3 extends over 13 amino acids. The CDR3 is CASNRVSGNTIYF. Written as DNA, the CDR3 is TGTGCCAGCAATAGGGTCTCTGGAAACACCATATATTTT.

The genes are TRBV7-9 and TRBJ2-5; D might be TRBD2 (5 bases). V dropped 2 bases and J dropped 2 bases, with 12 bases sitting between them. CDR3 length equals 15 residues. Germline V CDR1 and CDR2: SEHNR, FQNEAQ (reference sequence). In DNA form, the CDR3 reads TGTGCCAGCAGCTTATTGGACGGAGGACAAGAGACCCAGTACTTC. Its translation is CASSLLDGGQETQYF.

The chain has TRBV19 and TRBJ2-1, with 7 bases fitting TRBD2. CDR1 is LNHDA, CDR2 SQIVND, per germline (reference sequence). The CDR3 sequence is 12 residues long. The trim removed 11 bases at V and 2 bases at J, leaving 3 bases unmatched. This CDR3 reads CAAGVPYNEQFF. The DNA for the CDR3 is TGTGCCGCGGGAGTACCCTACAATGAGCAGTTCTTC.

The genes are TRBV29-1 and TRBJ1-1; TRBD1 agrees at 11 bases. CDR3 size: 14 residues. V trimming: 7 bases; J trimming: 4 bases; junction bases outside the gene matches: 8. Germline CDR1 reads SQVTM; CDR2 reads ANQGSEA. The DNA of the CDR3 is TGCAGCGCCACTTCCGGGACAGGGGGCACTGAAGCTTTCTTT. Amino acids: CSATSGTGGTEAFF.

This CDR3 is CASSFSRVGQNEKLFF. As DNA, the CDR3 is TGTGCCAGCAGCTTCTCCCGGGTGGGGCAGAATGAAAAACTGTTTTTT. The chain uses TRBV7-9 and TRBJ1-4; TRBD1 might be the D (5 bases). The germline V gene encodes CDR1 SEHNR and CDR2 FQNEAQ (reference sequence). V was clipped by 3 bases and J by 5 bases, with 16 bases between them. CDR3 length equals 16 residues.

The chain employs TRBV9 and TRBJ2-7; TRBD1 aligns across 8 bases. Germline CDR1 is SGDLS and CDR2 is YYNGEE. V lost 4 bases, J lost 3 bases, and 9 bases stayed unmatched. This CDR3 comprises 15 residues. CDR3 region: CASSTGPGGVYEQYF. The CDR3 DNA reads TGTGCCAGCAGCACTGGACCAGGGGGCGTCTACGAGCAGTACTTC.